One sample yielded the 21 T cell receptor beta chains listed below, sequenced in a study of CD8+CD57+ T cells in acquired aplastic anemia. The template used for profiling TCR beta VDJ and CDR3 was genomic DNA. Each CDR3 protein gets one entry after TCRdb re-called the reads with MiXCR. The table includes 150,000 to 200,000 distinct CDR3 sequences, around 65% detected once. The sample taken for sequencing was sorted CD4+, CD8+, or CD8+CD57+ T cells (not recorded which) from PBMCs. The source is a human donor with severe aplastic anemia or a healthy control (not recorded which).

The chain carries TRBV24-1 and TRBJ1-2; 7 nucleotides agree with TRBD1. The CDR3 sequence is 12 residues long. Trimming at V came to 12 bases and at J to 8 bases, leaving 11 bases not matched to a gene. Germline V gene sequence: CDR1 KGHDR, CDR2 SFDVKD. The CDR3 region is CAAGQDDRGYTF. The CDR3 DNA follows: TGTGCCGCCGGACAGGACGACCGAGGCTACACCTTC.

V is TRBV2 and J is TRBJ2-7, with TRBD2 matching over 12 bases. Unmatched junction bases numbered 5, after V lost 4 bases and J lost 4 bases. From germline, CDR1 is SNHLY and CDR2 FYNNEI. The CDR3 runs 15 residues. The CDR3 reads CASSGTSGISYEQYF. The CDR3 nucleotides read TGTGCCAGCAGTGGGACTAGCGGGATTTCATACGAGCAGTACTTC.

CDR3 bases: TGTGCCAGTAGTATAGGGGGATTGGGTCAGCCCCAGCATTTT. Translated, it gives CASSIGGLGQPQHF. The V call is TRBV19, the J call TRBJ1-5; D remains ambiguous. This CDR3 spans 14 amino acids. Germline V gene data show CDR1 as LNHDA and CDR2 as SQIVND (reference sequence). V dropped 1 base and J dropped 6 bases, with 10 bases sitting between them.

The V call is TRBV7-9, the J call TRBJ2-5, with D uncertain. V lost 9 bases, J lost 4 bases, and 12 bases lay in between. The CDR3 has 12 residues. From germline, CDR1 is SEHNR and CDR2 FQNEAQ (reference sequence). CDR3 loop: CASQGRRETQYF. CDR3 nucleotide sequence: TGTGCCAGTCAAGGCAGAAGAGAGACCCAGTACTTC. Based on the CDR3 plus reference TRBV7-9 and TRBJ2-5, the full variable domain is DTGVSQNPRHKITKRGQNVTFRCDPISEHNRLYWYRQTLGQGPEFLTYFQNEAQLEKSRLLSDRFSAERPKGSFSTLEIQRTEQGDSAMYLCASQGRRETQYFGPGTRLLVL.

V is TRBV7-2 and J is TRBJ1-3; 8 bases line up with TRBD1. The germline gives CDR1 SGHTA, CDR2 FQGNSA. With 6 bases clipped from V and 0 bases from J, the junction kept 7 bases outside the gene matches. The length of the CDR3 is 16 residues. The CDR3 coding sequence is TGTGCCAGCAGATCCGGGACAGGCGACTCTGGAAACACCATATATTTT. As protein: CASRSGTGDSGNTIYF.

V usage is TRBV7-2 and J usage is TRBJ2-7; D uncertain. The CDR3 consists of 12 residues. Between the trimmed V and J ends, which lost 5 bases and 6 bases, there was a span of 11 bases. From germline, CDR1 is SGHTA and CDR2 FQGNSA. The CDR3 DNA sequence: TGTGCCAGCAGCCACCCGGGTCTCGAGCAGTACTTC. As protein: CASSHPGLEQYF.

V usage is TRBV25-1 and J usage is TRBJ1-5; 8 nucleotides align to TRBD1. In germline, CDR1 is MGHDK, CDR2 SYGVNS. The junction had 10 bases not matched to a gene; V was cut back by 4 bases and J by 5 bases. There are 16 residues in the CDR3. The CDR3 DNA is TGTGCCAGCAGTGGACCAACGCAGGGGGCAGATCAGCCCCAGCATTTT. It specifies CASSGPTQGADQPQHF.

This chain joins TRBV9 and TRBJ1-2, with D perhaps matching TRBD1 (5 bases). In germline, CDR1 is SGDLS, CDR2 YYNGEE. CDR3 size: 15 residues. With 0 bases removed from V and 5 bases from J, the gap between germline ends came to 14 bases. The CDR3 region is CASSVALAEGYGYTF. CDR3 bases: TGTGCCAGCAGCGTAGCTTTGGCAGAGGGGTATGGCTACACCTTC.

The V and J genes are TRBV3-1 and TRBJ2-7; TRBD1 might be the D (5 bases). Trimming pared 3 bases from V and 4 bases from J, leaving 10 bases between. Germline V gene lookup returns CDR1 LGHDT and CDR2 YNNKEL (reference sequence). The CDR3 is 13 residues long. CDR3 bases: TGTGCCAGCAGCCACTTCGGACATTACGAGCAGTACTTC. Translation gives CASSHFGHYEQYF.

The chain joins TRBV7-9 to TRBJ2-3; 12 bases match TRBD2. The germline V gene has CDR1 SEHNR and CDR2 FQNEAQ (reference sequence). The CDR3 has 18 amino acids. Unmatched junction bases numbered 15, after V lost 5 bases and J lost 6 bases. The chain's CDR3 is CASSPGTSGPTTQDTQYF. The CDR3 DNA reads TGTGCCAGCAGCCCCGGGACTAGCGGGCCCACCACACAGGATACGCAGTATTTT.

V is TRBV10-3 and J is TRBJ1-2, with unresolved D. Trimming stripped 10 bases from V and 8 bases from J, with 14 bases between. From germline, CDR1 is ENHRY and CDR2 SYGVKD. CDR3 length: 11 residues. The chain's CDR3 is CANNGLIGYTF. The CDR3 DNA follows: TGTGCCAACAACGGGCTCATAGGCTACACCTTC.

J is TRBJ2-2 and V is TRBV24-1; no definite D call. The CDR3 is 17 amino acids. The ends were cut back, 1 base at V and 4 bases at J, with 15 bases in the middle. Per the germline V gene, CDR1 is KGHDR and CDR2 is SFDVKD. The CDR3 DNA is TGTGCCACCAGTGATTTCCCGAGTCAAGCAGGCACCGGGGAGCTGTTTTTT. This codes for CATSDFPSQAGTGELFF.

This clonotype was picked up a small number of times. V gene TRBV29-1 combines with J gene TRBJ2-7; 9 bases match TRBD1. CDR3 length: 12 amino acids. V was pared by 6 bases and J by 4 bases, with 4 bases of the junction left unmatched. Germline-derived CDR1 and CDR2 are SQVTM and ANQGSEA. This CDR3 is CSVGGQGYEQYF. The CDR3 bases are TGCAGCGTAGGGGGACAGGGATACGAGCAGTACTTC.

V is TRBV5-5 and J is TRBJ2-2; 9 bases map to TRBD2. V dropped 2 bases and J dropped 4; count of bases not matched to a gene: 9. Germline CDR1 reads SGHKS; CDR2 reads YYEKEE (reference sequence). CDR3 length: 17 residues. The CDR3 coding sequence is TGTGCCAGCAGCTTAGATGGCCCTAGCGGGGCCACCGGGGAGCTGTTTTTT. Translating gives CASSLDGPSGATGELFF.

The chain is built from TRBV15 and TRBJ2-3, with TRBD2 identical over 8 bases. The germline CDR1 and CDR2 sequences are LNHNV and YYDKDF (reference sequence). The CDR3 runs to 16 residues. The V segment lost 1 base and the J segment 2 bases; nucleotides outside the gene matches: 5. The CDR3 spells CATSRGLAQLTDTQYF. The CDR3 nucleotides read TGTGCCACCAGCAGAGGACTAGCGCAACTCACAGATACGCAGTATTTT.

V and J are TRBV7-3 and TRBJ1-6; 9 bases line up with TRBD1. There are 13 residues in the CDR3. Germline-derived CDR1 and CDR2 are SGHTA and FQGTGA. The J segment lost 10 bases and the V segment lost 5 bases, leaving 3 bases of the junction unmatched. CDR3 loop: CASSRDRESPLHF. The CDR3 bases are TGTGCCAGCAGCCGGGACAGGGAGTCACCCCTCCACTTT.

The chain is built from TRBV7-2 and TRBJ1-1, with no clear D. CDR3 length equals 14 residues. V was cut by 5 bases and J by 1 base, with 11 bases left in between. Germline V gene sequence: CDR1 SGHTA, CDR2 FQGNSA. The DNA of the CDR3 is TGTGCCAGCAGCGTAATCGTCGGGAACACTGAAGCTTTCTTT. Protein product: CASSVIVGNTEAFF. Supplemented by reference TRBV7-2 and TRBJ1-1, the full variable domain reads GAGVSQSPSNKVTEKGKDVELRCDPISGHTALYWYRQSLGQGLEFLIYFQGNSAPDKSGLPSDRFSAERTGGSVSTLTIQRTQQEDSAVYLCASSVIVGNTEAFFGQGTRLTVV.

V gene TRBV2 combines with J gene TRBJ2-7, with 8 bases identical to TRBD1. CDR1 is SNHLY, CDR2 FYNNEI, per germline. The junction had 14 bases not matched to a gene; V was cut back by 8 bases and J by 8 bases. The CDR3 sequence is 14 residues long. CDR3 in amino acids: CASGEMDRAYKQYF. Written as DNA, the CDR3 is TGTGCCAGCGGCGAAATGGACAGGGCGTACAAGCAGTACTTC. The full variable domain, rest sourced from reference TRBV2 and TRBJ2-7, is EPEVTQTPSHQVTQMGQEVILRCVPISNHLYFYWYRQILGQKVEFLVSFYNNEISEKSEIFDDQFSVERPDGSNFTLKIRSTKLEDSAMYFCASGEMDRAYKQYFGPGTRLTVT.

This chain connects TRBV7-3 to TRBJ2-2; weak D call: TRBD1 (6 bases). Germline assignment: CDR1 SGHTA and CDR2 FQGTGA. The CDR3 runs 19 residues. The germline V and J ends were trimmed by 6 bases and 4 bases, with 27 bases remaining between them. The CDR3 protein is CASRPVGTTQGRATGELFF. The CDR3, as DNA: TGTGCCAGCAGACCGGTCGGGACAACACAGGGACGAGCCACCGGGGAGCTGTTTTTT. Supplemented by reference TRBV7-3 and TRBJ2-2, the full variable domain reads GAGVSQTPSNKVTEKGKYVELRCDPISGHTALYWYRQSLGQGPEFLIYFQGTGAADDSGLPNDRFFAVRPEGSVSTLKIQRTERGDSAVYLCASRPVGTTQGRATGELFFGEGSRLTVL.

The chain has TRBV20-1 and TRBJ2-5; the D is unclear. Germline V gives CDR1 DFQATT, CDR2 SNEGSKA (reference sequence). The V end lost 2 bases, the J end lost 9 bases, and 13 bases lay between the germline ends. The CDR3 contains 12 residues. CDR3 region: CSARQPNQPQYF. CDR3 coding DNA: TGCAGTGCTAGACAGCCCAATCAGCCCCAGTACTTC.

V usage is TRBV12-3 or TRBV12-4 and J usage is TRBJ1-2; TRBD1 might be the D (6 bases). The length of the CDR3 is 13 residues. V lost 5 bases to trimming and J lost 7 bases, with 14 bases between them. CDR3 amino acids: CASSVQGRGGYTF. In DNA, the CDR3 is TGTGCCAGCAGTGTCCAGGGGAGGGGTGGCTACACCTTC.